What follows are 22 T cell receptor beta chains derived from one specimen sequenced in a study of T cells after yellow fever vaccination. From the 5' RACE reads, TCRdb called clonotypes with MiXCR, one entry per CDR3 protein. The profile covers some 220,000 distinct CDR3 sequences, with about 3% appearing a single time and 2.5% to 3.5% taken by the ten largest. Sequences were derived from CD4+ T cells sorted from PBMCs, sampled 10 days after the yellow fever booster vaccination. These receptors were collected from a man in his late teens or twenties who received the YFV17D yellow fever vaccine.

This clonotype has more than one count but fewer than ten. The chain employs TRBV7-9 and TRBJ1-2, with a tentative D call TRBD1 (5 bases). The CDR3 extends over 14 amino acids. Trimming removed 5 bases from V and 5 bases from J, with 15 bases in between. Germline lookup yields CDR1 SEHNR and CDR2 FQNEAQ (reference sequence). CDR3: CASSRSGTDYGYTF. In DNA form, the CDR3 reads TGTGCCAGCAGCAGGTCCGGGACGGATTATGGCTACACCTTC.

The chain links TRBV5-1 to TRBJ2-3; 10 positions match TRBD1. The V gene's germline CDR1 is SGHRS and CDR2 YFSETQ. Losses at the gene ends were 0 bases for V and 4 bases for J; bases not matched to a gene: 11. CDR3 length: 18 amino acids. CDR3 DNA sequence: TGCGCCAGCAGCTTGGTTAGCAGGACAGGGGGTGTTCCAGATACGCAGTATTTT. Encoded protein: CASSLVSRTGGVPDTQYF.

This clonotype was seen repeatedly, ten times or more. The chain links TRBV5-1 to TRBJ2-5; no definite D call. The CDR3 sequence is 14 residues long. Germline loops: CDR1 SGHRS, CDR2 YFSETQ. Between the trimmed V and J ends, which lost 4 bases and 5 bases, there was a span of 15 bases. DNA of the CDR3: TGCGCCAGCAGCCCCGCAGGTGTGGTCGAGACCCAGTACTTC. This codes for CASSPAGVVETQYF.

Ten or more counts support this clonotype. The rearrangement uses TRBV11-2 and TRBJ2-1, with D perhaps matching TRBD2 (5 bases). CDR1 and CDR2 (germline): SGHAT, FQNNGV. Trimming pared 7 bases from V and 4 bases from J, leaving 20 bases between. The CDR3 sequence is 16 residues long. CDR3 sequence: CASTLRAERRYNEQFF. The CDR3 DNA is TGTGCCAGCACCCTGCGTGCCGAGCGGAGATACAATGAGCAGTTCTTC.

This clonotype was found many times. This rearrangement joins TRBV4-3 to TRBJ2-2; D might be TRBD1 or TRBD2, each matching 5 bases. The CDR3 runs 15 residues. The germline CDR1 and CDR2 sequences are LGHNA and YSLEER. V was shortened by 6 bases and J by 2 bases, with 13 bases between the two germline ends. CDR3 nucleotide sequence: TGCGCCAGCAGGTTCAGGGACCAAAACACCGGGGAGCTGTTTTTT. This translates into CASRFRDQNTGELFF.

This clonotype occurred many times. Here the CDR3 DNA reads TGTGCCAGCAGTCAGGACAGGGGAGCCTACGAGCAGTACTTC. Its protein product is CASSQDRGAYEQYF. The genes are TRBV6-1 and TRBJ2-7; 9 bases map to TRBD1. The CDR3 runs to 14 residues. The germline gives CDR1 MNHNS, CDR2 SASEGT. Germline trimming cut 5 bases from V and 2 bases from J; bases unmatched to any gene: 4.

The rearrangement uses TRBV12-3 or TRBV12-4 and TRBJ2-5; D not resolved. This CDR3 has 12 residues. With 7 bases removed from V and 1 base from J, the gap between germline ends came to 7 bases. The CDR3 coding sequence is TGTGCCAGCACTCGAGGCCAAGAGACCCAGTACTTC. Translation: CASTRGQETQYF.

This clonotype occurred a few times. The V and J genes are TRBV6-6 and TRBJ2-1, with TRBD1 matching 9 bases. The CDR3 is 12 residues long. V was pared by 9 bases and J by 6 bases, with 3 bases of the junction left unmatched. CDR1 and CDR2 from the germline V gene are MNHNY and SVGAGI (reference sequence). Written as DNA, the CDR3 is TGTGCCAGTTCGACAGGGGGCAATGAGCAGTTCTTC. This translates into CASSTGGNEQFF.

Ten or more counts support this clonotype. This rearrangement joins TRBV24-1 to TRBJ1-1; D gene unclear. This CDR3 is 13 amino acids long. V lost 4 bases to trimming and J lost 1 base, with 6 bases between them. Germline lookup yields CDR1 KGHDR and CDR2 SFDVKD. The CDR3, as DNA: TGTGCCACCAGTGAACACAGGAACACTGAAGCTTTCTTT. This sequence encodes CATSEHRNTEAFF.

This clonotype was counted at least ten times. This sequence joins TRBV6-5 and TRBJ1-2, with 8 bases that match TRBD1. The CDR3 length is 14 residues. Germline V lookup: CDR1 MNHEY, CDR2 SVGAGI. Unmatched junction bases numbered 10, after V lost 6 bases and J lost 7 bases. The CDR3 is CASSRTGWSGGYTF. Written as DNA, the CDR3 is TGTGCCAGCAGCAGGACAGGGTGGAGTGGTGGCTACACCTTC.

This clonotype was detected many times. The chain is built from TRBV27 and TRBJ2-4, with a possible D match to TRBD2 (5 bases). The CDR3 spans 14 residues. Looked up from germline, CDR1 is MNHEY and CDR2 is SMNVEV (reference sequence). Trimming took 4 bases from V and 7 from J, leaving 14 bases between them. The CDR3 here is CASSSRTSGNIQYF. CDR3 nucleotide sequence: TGTGCCAGCAGTTCGAGGACTTCGGGGAACATTCAGTACTTC.

V and J are TRBV7-9 and TRBJ2-5; 10 bases are shared with TRBD2. V lost 3 bases to trimming and J lost 8 bases; unmatched junction nucleotides: 6. The CDR3 covers 14 residues. CDR1 and CDR2 from the germline V gene are SEHNR and FQNEAQ (reference sequence). The CDR3 loop reads CASSFRASGGTQYF. DNA of the CDR3: TGTGCCAGCAGCTTTCGAGCTAGCGGGGGTACCCAGTACTTC.

This clonotype has ten or more counts. The rearrangement links TRBV5-5 to TRBJ1-1, with D unclear. V lost 4 bases to trimming and J lost 1 base, with 8 bases between them. CDR3 length: 13 residues. The germline V gene has CDR1 SGHKS and CDR2 YYEKEE (reference sequence). Here the CDR3 reads CASSQDWNTEAFF. The CDR3 DNA follows: TGTGCCAGCAGCCAAGACTGGAACACTGAAGCTTTCTTT.

This clonotype was observed a few times. The V call is TRBV4-2, the J call TRBJ2-7, with 11 bases matching TRBD2. CDR1 is LGHNA and CDR2 is YNFKEQ in the germline V gene. CDR3 size: 16 residues. V lost 4 bases to trimming and J lost 1 base; unmatched junction nucleotides: 6. This chain's CDR3 is CASSPILAGGSYEQYF. In DNA, the CDR3 is TGTGCCAGCAGCCCAATCCTAGCGGGGGGTTCCTACGAGCAGTACTTC.

J is TRBJ1-5 and V is TRBV6-1, with no clear D. There are 14 residues in the CDR3. Germline V gene lookup returns CDR1 MNHNS and CDR2 SASEGT. V gave up 2 bases and J gave up 0 bases, with 5 bases separating them. CDR3 residues: CASSEFNSNQPQHF. The CDR3 nucleotides read TGTGCCAGCAGTGAATTTAATAGCAATCAGCCCCAGCATTTT.

This clonotype was found many times. The V gene is TRBV28, the J gene TRBJ1-1; 8 bases map to TRBD1. The CDR3 runs to 14 residues. V gave up 4 bases and J gave up 5 bases; unmatched junction bases: 6. Germline V gene data show CDR1 as MDHEN and CDR2 as SYDVKM. The CDR3 coding sequence is TGTGCCAGCAGTTCAGGACAGGGAACGACTGAAGCTTTCTTT. Translating gives CASSSGQGTTEAFF.

The gene calls are TRBV20-1 and TRBJ1-1; tentatively, D is TRBD1 (6 bases). CDR1 and CDR2 (germline): DFQATT, SNEGSKA (reference sequence). V lost 1 base, J lost 2 bases, and 11 bases lay in between. The CDR3 loop spans 14 amino acids. The chain's CDR3 is CSARVWGANTEAFF. The CDR3 DNA follows: TGCAGTGCTAGAGTGTGGGGGGCCAACACTGAAGCTTTCTTT.

This clonotype was observed many times. The chain combines TRBV11-2 with TRBJ2-3, with D possibly TRBD2 on 6 matching bases. V gave up 4 bases and J gave up 4 bases, with 12 bases separating them. The length of the CDR3 is 14 residues. Germline V gene data show CDR1 as SGHAT and CDR2 as FQNNGV. CDR3 region: CASSSREFPDTQYF. CDR3 nucleotides: TGTGCCAGCAGCTCCCGGGAGTTCCCAGATACGCAGTATTTT.

This clonotype was counted many times. The chain employs TRBV12-3 or TRBV12-4 and TRBJ2-3, with 7 bases lining up with TRBD1. V dropped 7 bases and J dropped 2; count of bases not matched to a gene: 12. The CDR3 runs 16 residues. CDR3 bases: TGTGCCAGCACCCAATGGGGACAGATCAACACAGATACGCAGTATTTT. Protein product: CASTQWGQINTDTQYF.

CDR3 in amino acids: CATSTAATNAGNTIYF. CDR3 sequence (DNA): TGTGCCACCAGCACAGCGGCAACTAACGCTGGAAACACCATATATTTT. This chain uses TRBV15 with TRBJ1-3; D unclear. Trimming removed 4 bases at V and 2 bases at J, with 15 bases between. The CDR3 extends over 16 amino acids. The germline V gene encodes CDR1 LNHNV and CDR2 YYDKDF (reference sequence).

This clonotype was detected a few times. This chain links TRBV12-3 or TRBV12-4 with TRBJ1-2; no definite D call. The V and J ends lost 6 bases and 2 bases respectively, with 4 bases between them. The CDR3 is 11 amino acids. This chain's CDR3 is CASRLNYGYTF. CDR3 coding DNA: TGTGCCAGCAGGTTGAACTATGGCTACACCTTC.

This clonotype was observed many times. The V gene is TRBV6-5, the J gene TRBJ2-3; D is undetermined. CDR3 length equals 14 residues. The germline V and J ends were trimmed by 6 bases and 2 bases, with 12 bases remaining between them. CDR1 and CDR2 (germline): MNHEY, SVGAGI. CDR3 region: CASRVAKHTDTQYF. The CDR3 DNA is TGTGCCAGCAGAGTAGCTAAACACACAGATACGCAGTATTTT.